This T cell receptor beta chain was identified in a study of T cell responses to AZD1222 COVID-19 vaccine. In germline, CDR1 is LGHNA, CDR2 YNFKEQ. CDR3 length: 15 residues. The V gene lost 0 bases and the J gene lost 1 base, with 7 bases spanning the gap. Only in-frame clones appear in the TCRdb table, and some are missing; sequencing was by immunoSEQ multiplex PCR. The sample consists of around 270,000 clones, 90% to 95% of them appearing once. The TCR comes from an adult who received the AZD1222 COVID-19 vaccine. V is TRBV4-2 and J is TRBJ1-5; D perhaps matches TRBD1 (5 bases). The sample consisted of peripheral blood, taken 28 days after the second AZD1222 dose. This CDR3 is CASSQEGGSNQPQHF. The CDR3 DNA reads TGTGCCAGCAGCCAAGAGGGGGGGAGCAATCAGCCCCAGCATTTT.